Below, one T cell receptor (beta chain) is given with its context. Trimming cost V 1 base and J 1 base, with 9 bases left between them. Germline assignment: CDR1 SGHRS and CDR2 YFSETQ. The CDR3 length is 15 residues. Libraries were prepared by immunoSEQ multiplex PCR; TCRdb keeps only in-frame clonotypes and omits some of them. The top ten clones hold roughly 18% of a sample with approximately 75,000 clones, roughly 85% of them seen once. This sample stems from a study of blood T cell repertoires in COVID-19. Study context: T cells, B-cell-depleted T cells, or PBMCs provided the cDNA or gDNA that served as material.

The clonotype originates from an elderly woman with acute or convalescent COVID-19. The chain links TRBV5-1 to TRBJ2-1; unclear D gene. The sequencing sample was made of peripheral blood. This CDR3 is CASSLQTVSYNEQFF. CDR3 nucleotides: TGCGCCAGCAGCTTGCAAACAGTTTCCTACAATGAGCAGTTCTTC.